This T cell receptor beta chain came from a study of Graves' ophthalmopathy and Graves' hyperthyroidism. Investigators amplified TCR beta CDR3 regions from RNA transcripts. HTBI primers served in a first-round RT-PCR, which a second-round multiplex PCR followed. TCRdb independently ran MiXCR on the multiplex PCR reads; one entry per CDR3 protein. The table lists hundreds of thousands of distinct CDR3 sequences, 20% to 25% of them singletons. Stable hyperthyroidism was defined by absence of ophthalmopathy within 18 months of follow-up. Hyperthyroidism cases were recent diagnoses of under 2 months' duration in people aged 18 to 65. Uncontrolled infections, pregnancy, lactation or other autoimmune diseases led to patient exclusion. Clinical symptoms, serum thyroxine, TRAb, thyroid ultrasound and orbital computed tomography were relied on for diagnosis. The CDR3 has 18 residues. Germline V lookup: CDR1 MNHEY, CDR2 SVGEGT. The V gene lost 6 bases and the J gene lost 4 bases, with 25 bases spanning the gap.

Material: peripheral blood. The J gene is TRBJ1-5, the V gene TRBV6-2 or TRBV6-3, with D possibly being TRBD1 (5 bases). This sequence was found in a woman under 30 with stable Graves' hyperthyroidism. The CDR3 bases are TGTGCCAGCAGACCCGGGACCAACCTAGGCAGGGCGAATCAGCCCCAGCATTTT. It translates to CASRPGTNLGRANQPQHF.